Presented here are 31 T cell receptor beta chains from one specimen sequenced in a study of vaccination and CD4 T cells after COVID-19. No antigen has been assigned to these receptors. Sequencing of the DNA from cultured CD4+ T cells was carried out with the Oncomine TCR Beta short-read assay. TCRdb processed the PCR reads anew with MiXCR; each CDR3 protein has one entry. This repertoire shows roughly 16,000 distinct CDR3 sequences, over 30% found once; its top ten account for 8.4%. Indicated treatment: approximately nine-day PBMC culture with coronavirus spike peptide pools or control peptides (ViraFEST assay). The sequencing input was CD4+ T cells from blood, cultured in vitro. The source is a human donor who had recovered from COVID-19.

The chain recombines TRBV6-1 with TRBJ2-4; the match to TRBD1 covers 10 bases. CDR1 and CDR2 (germline): MNHNS, SASEGT. Trimming at V came to 5 bases and at J to 6 bases, leaving 7 bases not matched to a gene. There are 15 residues in the CDR3. In DNA, the CDR3 is TGTGCCAGCAGTAAGACAGGGGGCTTATCAAACATTCAGTACTTC. Translating it yields CASSKTGGLSNIQYF.

This clonotype occurred a few times. J is TRBJ2-7 and V is TRBV11-2; D perhaps matches TRBD2 (11 bases). The V gene lost 5 bases and the J gene lost 2 bases, with 28 bases spanning the gap. The CDR3 has 19 amino acids. Germline V gene sequence: CDR1 SGHAT, CDR2 FQNNGV. CDR3 bases: TGTGCCAGCAGCCAGATCCGGGACAGGGGACTAGCGGCTACCTACGAGCAGTACTTC. It encodes CASSQIRDRGLAATYEQYF. The whole variable domain, filled in from reference TRBV11-2 and TRBJ2-7, reads EAGVAQSPRYKIIEKRQSVAFWCNPISGHATLYWYQQILGQGPKLLIQFQNNGVVDDSQLPKDRFSAERLKGVDSTLKIQPAKLEDSAVYLCASSQIRDRGLAATYEQYFGPGTRLTVT.

This clonotype was recorded a few times. This chain uses TRBV21-1 with TRBJ2-6; the tabulated D call, TRBD1, remains unverified against the DNA. TRBV21-1 is marked as a pseudogene. This CDR3 has 19 amino acids. The CDR3 spells CASSAEGHHPDSGANVLTF. CDR3 bases: TGTGCCAGCAGCGCCGAGGGACACCACCCCGACTCTGGGGCCAACGTCCTGACTTTC.

J is TRBJ1-2 and V is TRBV19; the D is unclear. CDR1 LNHDA and CDR2 SQIVND come from the germline V gene (reference sequence). The ends were cut back, 3 bases at V and 3 bases at J, with 14 bases in the middle. The CDR3 contains 15 residues. The CDR3 DNA sequence: TGTGCCAGTAGTATCTCCGATGGCGGAGACTATGGCTACACCTTC. Protein: CASSISDGGDYGYTF.

The V gene is TRBV20-1, the J gene TRBJ2-3; D gene uncertain. This CDR3 comprises 18 residues. Trimming removed 0 bases from V and 2 bases from J, with 21 bases in between. Germline V lookup: CDR1 DFQATT, CDR2 SNEGSKA (reference sequence). The DNA of the CDR3 is TGCAGTGCTAGAGATTATCGATGGGTCGGCACTTCCACAGATACGCAGTATTTT. Translated: CSARDYRWVGTSTDTQYF.

V usage is TRBV12-3 or TRBV12-4 and J usage is TRBJ2-7; a possible D gene is TRBD2 (6 bases). V lost 3 bases and J 3 bases, leaving 9 bases between the germline ends. The CDR3 consists of 13 residues. CDR3 DNA sequence: TGTGCCAGCAGTTTTGGAGGGGTCTACGAGCAGTACTTC. Protein product: CASSFGGVYEQYF.

The chain joins TRBV6-5 to TRBJ1-5; D is perhaps TRBD1 (6 bases). The V gene lost 4 bases and the J gene lost 7 bases, with 14 bases spanning the gap. The CDR3 length is 14 residues. Per germline, CDR1 MNHEY and CDR2 SVGAGI. In DNA form, the CDR3 reads TGTGCCAGCAGTTTGCAATTTCAGGGGCAGCCCCAGCATTTT. This codes for CASSLQFQGQPQHF.

The chain has TRBV5-1 and TRBJ2-1; the D is unclear. The germline CDR1 and CDR2 sequences are SGHRS and YFSETQ. V lost 0 bases and J 6 bases, leaving 7 bases between the germline ends. The CDR3 runs to 13 residues. CDR3 amino acids: CASSLGGVNEQFF. CDR3 sequence (DNA): TGCGCCAGCAGCTTGGGTGGGGTCAATGAGCAGTTCTTC.

The chain recombines TRBV10-2 with TRBJ2-7, with D unclear. Germline V gene data show CDR1 as WSHSY and CDR2 as SAAADI. The V end was cut by 0 bases, the J end by 9 bases, with 15 bases between. There are 14 residues in the CDR3. This CDR3 reads CASSESLPPLRQYF. Written as DNA, the CDR3 is TGCGCCAGCAGTGAGTCTTTGCCTCCTCTACGGCAGTACTTC.

The chain couples TRBV20-1 to TRBJ2-2, with D possibly called TRBD1 or TRBD2 (5 bases each). V lost 4 bases and J 4 bases, leaving 13 bases between the germline ends. The germline V gene encodes CDR1 DFQATT and CDR2 SNEGSKA (reference sequence). This CDR3 has 14 residues. The CDR3 loop is CSANRDGFTGELFF. The CDR3 nucleotides read TGCAGTGCTAACCGGGACGGGTTCACCGGGGAGCTGTTTTTT.

This chain connects TRBV7-3 to TRBJ2-7, with D possibly matching TRBD1 (6 bases). Germline V gives CDR1 SGHTA, CDR2 FQGTGA. Deletions cut 5 bases from V and 2 bases from J, with 16 bases between. The CDR3 runs to 15 residues. CDR3 amino acids: CASSPTRDTTYEQYF. The CDR3 DNA reads TGTGCCAGCAGCCCCACTAGGGACACCACCTACGAGCAGTACTTC.

This clonotype is classed as medium-sized. This chain joins TRBV30 and TRBJ1-5; D may be TRBD1 (5 bases). Germline lookup yields CDR1 GTSNPN and CDR2 SVGIG (reference sequence). Trimming took 0 bases from V and 2 from J, leaving 5 bases between them. The length of the CDR3 is 13 residues. The CDR3 reads CAWSVGGNQPQHF. CDR3 coding DNA: TGTGCCTGGAGTGTAGGGGGCAATCAGCCCCAGCATTTT.

The chain uses TRBV7-2 and TRBJ2-2; no definite D call. Germline assignment: CDR1 SGHTA and CDR2 FQGNSA. CDR3 length equals 15 residues. Trimming took off 3 bases at V and 2 bases at J, with 10 bases between the two ends. CDR3 sequence: CASSFRGANTGELFF. The CDR3 DNA is TGTGCCAGCAGCTTTAGAGGAGCCAACACCGGGGAGCTGTTTTTT.

V usage is TRBV5-1 and J usage is TRBJ2-7, with D possibly TRBD2 on 6 matching bases. The CDR3 covers 14 residues. Germline loops: CDR1 SGHRS, CDR2 YFSETQ. V was cut by 0 bases and J by 2 bases, with 9 bases left in between. The CDR3 sequence is CASSLGSGPYEQYF. DNA of the CDR3: TGCGCCAGCAGCTTGGGTAGCGGACCCTACGAGCAGTACTTC. The whole variable domain, remainder taken from reference TRBV5-1 and TRBJ2-7, is KAGVTQTPRYLIKTRGQQVTLSCSPISGHRSVSWYQQTPGQGLQFLFEYFSETQRNKGNFPGRFSGRQFSNSRSEMNVSTLELGDSALYLCASSLGSGPYEQYFGPGTRLTVT.

This chain uses TRBV5-1 with TRBJ2-2, with D perhaps matching TRBD1 (6 bases). The CDR3 extends over 14 amino acids. Germline V gene lookup returns CDR1 SGHRS and CDR2 YFSETQ. Between the trimmed V and J ends, which lost 2 bases and 1 base, there was a span of 6 bases. The CDR3 here is CASSLGGNTGELFF. In nucleotides, the CDR3 is TGCGCCAGCAGCTTAGGGGGGAACACCGGGGAGCTGTTTTTT.

This chain connects TRBV7-9 to TRBJ1-1; a weak D match, TRBD1 (5 bases). This CDR3 has 15 residues. V was shortened by 4 bases and J by 0 bases, with 12 bases between the two germline ends. Germline V gene sequence: CDR1 SEHNR, CDR2 FQNEAQ (reference sequence). Here the CDR3 DNA reads TGTGCCAGCAGCTCCAGGGCTACTATGAACACTGAAGCTTTCTTT. It translates to CASSSRATMNTEAFF.

The chain's CDR3 is CASSRSFGTSGMGTQYF. For the CDR3, the DNA is TGCGCCAGCAGCAGATCGTTCGGGACTAGCGGGATGGGGACCCAGTACTTC. The rearrangement links TRBV5-1 to TRBJ2-5; 13 bases line up with TRBD2. Trimming removed 4 bases from V and 7 bases from J; junction bases left unmatched: 13. The CDR3 runs to 17 residues. Looked up from germline, CDR1 is SGHRS and CDR2 is YFSETQ.

This clonotype qualifies as medium-sized. This chain connects TRBV21-1 to TRBJ2-5. TRBV21-1 is a listed pseudogene. The CDR3 extends over 14 amino acids. The CDR3 loop reads CASSKLEYQETQYF. For the CDR3, the DNA is TGTGCCAGCAGCAAACTTGAGTACCAAGAGACCCAGTACTTC.

A few counts support this clonotype. The gene calls are TRBV6-1 and TRBJ2-1; 12 bases map to TRBD2. The CDR3 is 19 amino acids. Losses at the gene ends were 1 base for V and 7 bases for J; bases not matched to a gene: 14. The germline CDR1 and CDR2 sequences are MNHNS and SASEGT. The DNA for the CDR3 is TGTGCCAGCAGTGAAGAGTTGGTGACACGGCTAGCGGGGGGGAATGAGCAGTTCTTC. It is translated as CASSEELVTRLAGGNEQFF.

This clonotype was recorded a few times. The rearrangement joins TRBV6-2 or TRBV6-3 to TRBJ1-3, with TRBD1 matching over 7 bases. There are 15 residues in the CDR3. The V and J ends lost 6 bases and 4 bases, in that order; junction bases with no gene match: 9. Germline V CDR1 and CDR2: MNHEY, SVGEGT. CDR3 nucleotide sequence: TGTGCCAGCAGGAGAACAGGGGTCTACGGAAACACCATATATTTT. It encodes CASRRTGVYGNTIYF.

The rearrangement links TRBV28 to TRBJ2-1; 7 nucleotides match TRBD2. This CDR3 comprises 15 residues. V lost 6 bases, J lost 12 bases, and 17 bases stayed unmatched. The germline V gene has CDR1 MDHEN and CDR2 SYDVKM. CDR3 DNA: TGTGCCAGCAGAACTCCTGGCGGGAGTAGTGCTGGGCAGTTCTTC. Translating it yields CASRTPGGSSAGQFF.

V and J are TRBV4-1 and TRBJ2-7; possibly TRBD1 or TRBD2 for D (6 bases each). The V gene lost 5 bases and the J gene lost 0 bases, with 17 bases spanning the gap. Germline V lookup: CDR1 MGHRA, CDR2 YSYEKL. This CDR3 has 16 amino acids. CDR3 loop: CASSIRNREVSYEQYF. The DNA of the CDR3 is TGCGCCAGCAGCATACGGAACAGGGAGGTCTCCTACGAGCAGTACTTC.

The table lists this clonotype with a few counts. The gene calls are TRBV7-9 and TRBJ2-2; D call uncertain. Germline V gene lookup returns CDR1 SEHNR and CDR2 FQNEAQ (reference sequence). Trimming removed 5 bases at V and 1 base at J, with 8 bases between. The CDR3 consists of 14 residues. The CDR3 DNA follows: TGTGCCAGCAGCCCAACTTGGAACACCGGGGAGCTGTTTTTT. This gives the protein CASSPTWNTGELFF.

The CDR3 sequence is CSAPGLAGGPVNEQFF. The CDR3 coding sequence is TGCAGTGCTCCCGGACTAGCGGGAGGGCCAGTCAATGAGCAGTTCTTC. The rearrangement uses TRBV20-1 and TRBJ2-1, with 15 bases lining up with TRBD2. The CDR3 consists of 16 residues. Germline CDR1 DFQATT, CDR2 SNEGSKA (reference sequence). The V and J ends lost 5 bases and 6 bases, in that order; junction bases with no gene match: 8.

There are a few counts of this clonotype. The chain couples TRBV2 to TRBJ2-5; D may be TRBD2 (5 bases). V was clipped by 5 bases and J by 0 bases, with 7 bases between them. CDR3 length equals 13 residues. Germline V gives CDR1 SNHLY, CDR2 FYNNEI. The CDR3 sequence is CASSRGYQETQYF. Written as DNA, the CDR3 is TGTGCCAGCAGTCGAGGGTACCAAGAGACCCAGTACTTC.

The rearrangement links TRBV25-1 to TRBJ2-1, with D tentatively TRBD2 (5 bases). CDR3 size: 14 residues. V lost 3 bases and J lost 5, with 11 bases in between. Looked up from germline, CDR1 is MGHDK and CDR2 is SYGVNS. As DNA, the CDR3 is TGTGCCAGCAGTGATCCCCGGGAAAACAATGAGCAGTTCTTC. Its protein product is CASSDPRENNEQFF.

The chain recombines TRBV10-3 with TRBJ2-7; possible D gene TRBD2, 5 bases. Germline V gives CDR1 ENHRY, CDR2 SYGVKD. Trimming removed 4 bases from V and 0 bases from J, with 10 bases in between. CDR3 length: 14 amino acids. Here the CDR3 DNA reads TGTGCCATCAGTGGGCTAGGGAGCTCCTACGAGCAGTACTTC. Translated, it gives CAISGLGSSYEQYF.

This clonotype was observed a few times. The chain carries TRBV27 and TRBJ2-3; 11 bases fit TRBD2. Germline lookup yields CDR1 MNHEY and CDR2 SMNVEV (reference sequence). CDR3 size: 15 residues. The junction had 7 bases not matched to a gene; V was cut back by 4 bases and J by 7 bases. The CDR3 bases are TGTGCCAGCAGTTCCCCCACTAGCGGGAGACATACGCAGTATTTT. Amino acids: CASSSPTSGRHTQYF.

The gene calls are TRBV6-1 and TRBJ2-3, with 10 bases lining up with TRBD1. In germline, CDR1 is MNHNS, CDR2 SASEGT. Trimming took 6 bases from V and 6 from J; bases not matched to a gene: 6. The CDR3 spans 14 residues. DNA of the CDR3: TGTGCCAGCAGGCGGGACAGGGGATCGGATACGCAGTATTTT. It yields the protein CASRRDRGSDTQYF.

The rearrangement links TRBV7-8 to TRBJ2-7; 10 positions match TRBD1. V was pared by 6 bases and J by 4 bases, with 9 bases of the junction left unmatched. Germline CDR1 SGHVS, CDR2 FQNEAQ. This CDR3 comprises 15 residues. The CDR3 nucleotides are TGTGCCAGCAGTTCCCGACAGGGGGCAGGGTACGAGCAGTACTTC. This sequence encodes CASSSRQGAGYEQYF.

V is TRBV18 and J is TRBJ2-3; no firm D call. Trimming removed 2 bases from V and 1 base from J, with 1 base in between. The CDR3 consists of 12 residues. CDR1 KGHSH and CDR2 LQKENI come from the germline V gene. The CDR3 loop reads CASSPGTDTQYF. CDR3 nucleotides: TGTGCCAGCTCACCAGGCACAGATACGCAGTATTTT. The variable domain in full, completed from reference TRBV18 and TRBJ2-3, reads NAGVMQNPRHLVRRRGQEARLRCSPMKGHSHVYWYRQLPEEGLKFMVYLQKENIIDESGMPKERFSAEFPKEGPSILRIQQVVRGDSAAYFCASSPGTDTQYFGPGTRLTVL.